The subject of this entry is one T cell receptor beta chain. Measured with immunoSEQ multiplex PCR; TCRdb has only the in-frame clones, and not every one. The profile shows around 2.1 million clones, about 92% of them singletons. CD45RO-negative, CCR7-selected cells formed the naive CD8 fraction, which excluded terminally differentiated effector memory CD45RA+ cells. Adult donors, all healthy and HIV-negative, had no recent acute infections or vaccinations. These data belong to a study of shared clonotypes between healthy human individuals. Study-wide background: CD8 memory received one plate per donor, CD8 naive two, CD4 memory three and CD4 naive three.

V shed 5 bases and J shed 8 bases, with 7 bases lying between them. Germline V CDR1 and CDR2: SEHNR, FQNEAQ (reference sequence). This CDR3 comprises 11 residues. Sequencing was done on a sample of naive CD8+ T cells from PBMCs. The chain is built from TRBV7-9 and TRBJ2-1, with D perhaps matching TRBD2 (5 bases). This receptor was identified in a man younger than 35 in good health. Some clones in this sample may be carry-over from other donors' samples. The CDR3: CASSEGHEQFF. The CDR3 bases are TGTGCCAGCAGCGAGGGTCATGAGCAGTTCTTC. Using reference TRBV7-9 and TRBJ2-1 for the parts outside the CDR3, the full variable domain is DTGVSQNPRHKITKRGQNVTFRCDPISEHNRLYWYRQTLGQGPEFLTYFQNEAQLEKSRLLSDRFSAERPKGSFSTLEIQRTEQGDSAMYLCASSEGHEQFFGPGTRLTVL.